This is a list of T cell receptor beta chains from one sample in a study of blood T cell repertoires in COVID-19. Sequenced by immunoSEQ multiplex PCR; TCRdb stores in-frame clones only, minus some. The sample lists about 50,000 clones, 70% to 90% occurring once. The material sequenced was PBMCs or T cells enriched from blood (not recorded which). These receptors came from a woman in her fifties or sixties who had recovered from COVID-19. The CDR3 runs from the conserved cysteine through the conserved F or W. The order of the fields is V gene, clone size, D gene, J gene, CDR3 DNA, CDR3 protein. A D gene is named only where the DNA matches it firmly. Clone size appears in some rows only: once, few, many, or a class for an expanded clone.

TRBV5-1	NA	TRBD2	TRBJ2-3	TGCGCCAGCAGCTTGGAGGCTAGCGGGAGTCGAAATACGCAGTATTTT	CASSLEASGSRNTQYF
TRBV5-1	NA	NA	TRBJ2-2	TGCGCCAGCAGCCGAGGACAGCCTCTCACCGGGGAGCTGTTTTTT	CASSRGQPLTGELFF
TRBV6-5	NA	NA	TRBJ1-1	TGTGCCAGCAGTCCACAGGGTTCGGGCACTGAAGCTTTCTTT	CASSPQGSGTEAFF
TRBV28	few	NA	TRBJ2-3	TGTGCCAGCAGTTCCGTTCTACAGGGAGCACGCACAGATACGCAGTATTTT	CASSSVLQGARTDTQYF
TRBV4-2	NA	NA	TRBJ1-2	TGTGCCAGCAGCCAAGAGGGGGGGGGTTCTTTCGGGTATGGCTACACCTTC	CASSQEGGGSFGYGYTF
TRBV7-6	NA	NA	TRBJ2-2	TGTGCCAGCAGCTTACCGGGGGTTCTTGGCGGGGAGCTGTTTTTT	CASSLPGVLGGELFF
TRBV7-2	NA	NA	TRBJ2-1	TGTGCCAGCAGCCCCAGTCTCAGGGCCCACTCCTACAATGAGCAGTTCTTC	CASSPSLRAHSYNEQFF
TRBV3-1/TRBV3-2	NA	TRBD2	TRBJ2-1	TGTGCCAGCAGCCAAATGCCGGGGGGTCACAATGAGCAGTTCTTC	CASSQMPGGHNEQFF
TRBV6-1	NA	NA	TRBJ1-1	TGTGCCAGCAGTGAAGCGGTAGGCGGAGCTGAAGCTTTCTTT	CASSEAVGGAEAFF
TRBV28	NA	TRBD2	TRBJ2-1	TGTGCCAGCAGTTTATGGGGACTAGCGGGGGGGAATTACAATGAGCAGTTCTTC	CASSLWGLAGGNYNEQFF
TRBV29-1	NA	TRBD1	TRBJ2-5	TGCAGCGTTCTTACAGGGGGCGGAGAGACCCAGTACTTC	CSVLTGGGETQYF
TRBV7-6	NA	NA	TRBJ1-5	TGTGCCAGCAGCTTAGGCGCCGCGTATAGCAATCAGCCCCAGCATTTT	CASSLGAAYSNQPQHF
TRBV19	NA	TRBD1	TRBJ1-2	TGTGCCAGTAGTATCCAAAGAGGACAGGGGAGTTATGGCTACACCTTC	CASSIQRGQGSYGYTF
TRBV27	NA	TRBD1	TRBJ1-5	TGTGCCAGCAGTTTACGGCAGGGGGTCAGTCAGCCCCAGCATTTT	CASSLRQGVSQPQHF
TRBV11-2	NA	TRBD1	TRBJ2-7	TGTGCCAGCAGCTTATTTGGGACAGGGAGGTCCCTCGAGCAGTACTTC	CASSLFGTGRSLEQYF
TRBV6-5	NA	NA	TRBJ2-7	TGTGCCAGCAGCGGACAGCCGACCTACGAGCAGTACTTC	CASSGQPTYEQYF
TRBV7-8	once	NA	TRBJ1-1	TGTGCCAGCAGCACCCGTTCGGGATCGAACACTGAAGCTTTCTTT	CASSTRSGSNTEAFF
TRBV11-2	NA	NA	TRBJ1-4	TGTGCCAGCAGTAACAGAACTCCAGCCGCCAAACTGTTTTTT	CASSNRTPAAKLFF
TRBV6-4	NA	NA	TRBJ1-2	TGTGCCAGCAGTGAACGGGCAGGGCAATATGGCTACACCTTC	CASSERAGQYGYTF
TRBV19	once	TRBD1	TRBJ1-6	TGTGCCAGTAGTTCCCTGGGACAGGGTAGTTCACCCCTCCACTTT	CASSSLGQGSSPLHF
TRBV5-4	NA	TRBD1	TRBJ1-3	TGTGCCAGCAGCTGGGACAGGGGGTTAGGAAACACCATATATTTT	CASSWDRGLGNTIYF
TRBV7-2	NA	NA	TRBJ2-2	TGTGCCAGCAGCTTATCCGGGACGAACACCGGGGAGCTGTTTTTT	CASSLSGTNTGELFF
TRBV19	NA	NA	TRBJ1-5	TGTGCCAGTAGTCCAAGACAGCCTAATAGCAATCAGCCCCAGCATTTT	CASSPRQPNSNQPQHF
TRBV10-3	NA	NA	TRBJ1-2	TGTGCCATCAGTATCCCTCCCGCCGGGAGGGGCTACACCTTC	CAISIPPAGRGYTF
TRBV19	NA	NA	TRBJ2-7	TGTGCCAGTAGTAGAGGGGACATCTCCTACGAGCAGTACTTC	CASSRGDISYEQYF
TRBV5-6	NA	NA	TRBJ2-1	TGTGCCAGCAGCTTGGGGACTGGTTACAATGAGCAGTTCTTC	CASSLGTGYNEQFF
TRBV7-6	NA	TRBD1	TRBJ2-7	TGTGCCAGCAGCCCCCAGACAGGGGGTTTATCCTACGAGCAGTACTTC	CASSPQTGGLSYEQYF
TRBV19	NA	NA	TRBJ1-5	TGTGCCAGTAGGATCCGAGGACAGTATAGCAATCAGCCCCAGCATTTT	CASRIRGQYSNQPQHF
TRBV27	NA	NA	TRBJ2-4	TGTGCCAGCACCAGGTGGTTTGGGGGGGCCAAAAACATTCAGTACTTC	CASTRWFGGAKNIQYF
TRBV11-2	NA	TRBD2	TRBJ2-3	TGTGCCAGCAGCCCGATGCAGCGGGGTCCTAGCACAGATACGCAGTATTTT	CASSPMQRGPSTDTQYF
TRBV7-2	NA	NA	TRBJ1-2	TGTGCCAGCAGTCCTGACACCAACTATGGCTACACCTTC	CASSPDTNYGYTF
TRBV7-2	NA	TRBD1	TRBJ2-7	TGTGCCAGCAGCGTAGGACAGGGAAGTTCCTACGAGCAGTACTTC	CASSVGQGSSYEQYF